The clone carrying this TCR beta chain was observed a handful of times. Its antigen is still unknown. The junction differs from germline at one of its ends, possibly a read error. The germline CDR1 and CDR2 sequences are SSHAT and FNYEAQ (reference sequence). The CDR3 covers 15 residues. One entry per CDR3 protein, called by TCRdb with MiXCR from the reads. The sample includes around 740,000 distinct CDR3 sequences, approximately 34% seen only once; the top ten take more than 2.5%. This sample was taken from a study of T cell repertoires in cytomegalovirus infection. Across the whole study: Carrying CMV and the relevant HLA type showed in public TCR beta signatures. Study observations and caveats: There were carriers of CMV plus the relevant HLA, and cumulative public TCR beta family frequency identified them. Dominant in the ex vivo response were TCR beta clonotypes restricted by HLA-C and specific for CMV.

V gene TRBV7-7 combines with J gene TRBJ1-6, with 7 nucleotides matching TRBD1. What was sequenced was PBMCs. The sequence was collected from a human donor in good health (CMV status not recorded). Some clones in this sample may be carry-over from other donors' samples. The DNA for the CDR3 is TGTGCTAGCAGCTTAGGACCAGGGGGAAATTCACCCCTCCACTTT. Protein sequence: CASSLGPGGNSPLHF.